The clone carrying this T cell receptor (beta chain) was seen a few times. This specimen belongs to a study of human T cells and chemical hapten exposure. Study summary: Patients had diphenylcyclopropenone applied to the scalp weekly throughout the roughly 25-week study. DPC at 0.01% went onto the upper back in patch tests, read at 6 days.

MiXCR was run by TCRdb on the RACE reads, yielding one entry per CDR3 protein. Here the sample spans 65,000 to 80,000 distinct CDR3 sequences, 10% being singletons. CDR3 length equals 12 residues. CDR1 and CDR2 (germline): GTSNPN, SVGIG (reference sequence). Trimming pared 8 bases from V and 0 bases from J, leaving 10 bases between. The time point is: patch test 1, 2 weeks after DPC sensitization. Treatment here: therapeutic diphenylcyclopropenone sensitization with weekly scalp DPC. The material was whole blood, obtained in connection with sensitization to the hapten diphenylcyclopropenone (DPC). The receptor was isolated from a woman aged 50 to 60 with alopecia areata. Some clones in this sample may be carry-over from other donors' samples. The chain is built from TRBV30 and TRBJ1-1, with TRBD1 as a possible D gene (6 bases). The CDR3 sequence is CAGTSLNTEAFF. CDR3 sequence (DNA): TGTGCCGGGACATCCCTGAACACTGAAGCTTTCTTT.